The entry that follows covers one TCR beta chain sequence. Original handling: Amplification with reference gene primers provided the estimates of nucleated cell counts. Using immunoSEQ multiplex PCR, the repertoire was profiled, and TCRdb retains in-frame clones only, with some absent. From that table come the V and J calls and clone size; the DNA was used to work out D and trimming. The sample includes about 120,000 clones, around 91% seen only once; the top ten take approximately 28%. This specimen belongs to a study of blood T cell repertoires in COVID-19. Whole-study context: The origin of the acute and convalescent COVID-19 samples was the United States, Italy and Spain. Sources were T cells, B-cell-depleted T cells, or PBMCs; the material itself was cDNA or gDNA.

In germline, CDR1 is SEHNR, CDR2 FQNEAQ (reference sequence). This CDR3 has 15 residues. The V and J ends lost 6 bases and 8 bases respectively, with 19 bases between them. The receptor comes from a man in his 70s with active or convalescent COVID-19. The rearrangement joins TRBV7-9 to TRBJ1-4; tentative D call: TRBD1 (6 bases). The sequenced sample was peripheral blood. CDR3 sequence: CASSSAGQGGEKLFF. The CDR3 DNA follows: TGTGCCAGCAGTTCCGCAGGGCAAGGGGGAGAAAAACTGTTTTTT.